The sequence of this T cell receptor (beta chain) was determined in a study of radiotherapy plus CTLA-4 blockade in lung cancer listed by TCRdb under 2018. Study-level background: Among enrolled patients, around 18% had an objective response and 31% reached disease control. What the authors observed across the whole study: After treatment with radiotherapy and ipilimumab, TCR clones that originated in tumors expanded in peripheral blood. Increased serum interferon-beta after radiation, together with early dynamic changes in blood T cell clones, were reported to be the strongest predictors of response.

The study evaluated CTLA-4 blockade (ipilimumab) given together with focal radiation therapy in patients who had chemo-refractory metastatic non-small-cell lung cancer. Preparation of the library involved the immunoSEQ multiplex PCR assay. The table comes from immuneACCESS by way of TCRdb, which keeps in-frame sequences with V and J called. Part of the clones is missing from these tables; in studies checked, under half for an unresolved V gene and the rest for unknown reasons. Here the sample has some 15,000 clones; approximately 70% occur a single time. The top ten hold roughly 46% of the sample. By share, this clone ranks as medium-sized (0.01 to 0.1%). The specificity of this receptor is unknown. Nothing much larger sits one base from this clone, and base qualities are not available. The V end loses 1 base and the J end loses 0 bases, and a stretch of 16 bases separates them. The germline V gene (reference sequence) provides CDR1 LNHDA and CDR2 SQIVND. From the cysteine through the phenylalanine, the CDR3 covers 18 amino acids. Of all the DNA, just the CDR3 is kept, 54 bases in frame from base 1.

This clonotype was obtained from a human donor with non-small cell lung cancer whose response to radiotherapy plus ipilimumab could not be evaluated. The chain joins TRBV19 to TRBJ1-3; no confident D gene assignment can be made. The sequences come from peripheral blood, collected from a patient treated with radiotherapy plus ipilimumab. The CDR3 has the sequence CASSIANPGGLSGNTIYF. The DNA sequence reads TGTGCCAGTAGTATAGCAAACCCGGGCGGACTCTCTGGAAACACCATATATTTT.